Listed below are T cell receptor beta chains from one sample, sequenced in a study of identifying expanded T cells in peripheral blood. Produced via immunoSEQ multiplex PCR; TCRdb's table is partial and in-frame only. This table holds about 100,000 clones, around 88% found once. Specimen: blood. Receptors originate from a person aged 18 to 69 in good health. Both conserved end residues are part of each CDR3. Each record gives: V gene, J gene, D gene, clone size, CDR3 protein, CDR3 DNA. The D gene is left open where the match is weak. Not every row has a clone size; where given, it reads once, few, many or a size class.

>TRBV19|TRBJ1-5|-|-
CASIPGGSNQPQHF
TGTGCCAGTATCCCCGGGGGAAGCAATCAGCCCCAGCATTTT
>TRBV5-1|TRBJ1-2|-|once
CASSLDGQVGGYTF
TGCGCCAGCAGCTTGGACGGGCAGGTTGGTGGCTACACCTTC
>TRBV6-5|TRBJ1-1|TRBD1|-
CASSFGQGNTEAFF
TGTGCCAGCAGCTTTGGACAGGGGAACACTGAAGCTTTCTTT
>TRBV27|TRBJ2-1|-|-
CASSSPRRLFNEQFF
TGTGCCAGCAGTTCCCCAAGGCGACTTTTCAATGAGCAGTTCTTC
>TRBV4-2|TRBJ1-2|-|once
CASSQVDAHGYTF
TGTGCCAGCAGCCAAGTGGACGCTCATGGCTACACCTTC
>TRBV28|TRBJ2-1|TRBD2|-
CASSLLGGRSDEQFF
TGTGCCAGCAGTTTATTGGGCGGGAGGTCCGATGAGCAGTTCTTC
>TRBV7-9|TRBJ1-3|-|few
CASSPPGPRNTIYF
TGTGCCAGCAGCCCCCCGGGGCCCAGAAACACCATATATTTT
>TRBV7-2|TRBJ2-5|-|-
CASSPGQIQETQYF
TGTGCCAGCAGCCCTGGACAGATCCAAGAGACCCAGTACTTC
>TRBV5-4|TRBJ2-1|TRBD2|-
CASSLGAGAYNEQFF
TGTGCCAGCAGCTTGGGAGCGGGGGCCTACAATGAGCAGTTCTTC
>TRBV7-3|TRBJ1-6|-|-
CASSLSSNSPLHF
TGTGCCAGCAGCTTAAGTAGTAATTCACCCCTCCACTTT
>TRBV7-9|TRBJ1-5|-|-
CASSLVGQPQHF
TGTGCCAGCAGCTTAGTAGGTCAGCCCCAGCATTTT
>TRBV7-6|TRBJ2-3|-|-
CASSRGTDTQYF
TGTGCCAGCAGCCGAGGAACAGATACGCAGTATTTT
>TRBV11-1|TRBJ1-2|TRBD1|-
CASSSTTGIDYGYTF
TGTGCCAGCAGCTCTACGACAGGGATAGACTATGGCTACACCTTC
>TRBV7-8|TRBJ1-5|TRBD1|-
CASSWTKGAGGNQPQHF
TGTGCCAGCAGCTGGACCAAGGGGGCGGGAGGCAATCAGCCCCAGCATTTT
>TRBV19|TRBJ2-7|TRBD1|-
CASSLGRQGNRGEQYF
TGTGCCAGTAGCTTGGGACGACAGGGGAATAGGGGCGAGCAGTACTTC
>TRBV4-1|TRBJ1-2|-|-
CASSQITRLTGYTF
TGCGCCAGCAGCCAAATAACCAGGCTAACTGGCTACACCTTC
>TRBV28|TRBJ1-3|-|-
CASRNGGSGNTIYF
TGTGCCAGCAGGAATGGGGGTAGTGGAAACACCATATATTTT
>TRBV5-1|TRBJ2-5|-|-
CASSPWVTGRGEETQYF
TGCGCCAGCAGCCCCTGGGTGACAGGGAGGGGAGAAGAGACCCAGTACTTC
>TRBV28|TRBJ2-1|-|-
CASSPGQPVDNEQFF
TGTGCCAGCAGCCCCGGGCAGCCGGTGGACAATGAGCAGTTCTTC
>TRBV4-3|TRBJ2-2|TRBD1|-
CASSQTGIPQGELFF
TGCGCCAGCAGCCAGACAGGGATTCCACAAGGGGAGCTGTTTTTT
>TRBV29-1|TRBJ2-3|TRBD2|-
CSVRTSGTDTQYF
TGCAGCGTTCGGACTAGCGGCACAGATACGCAGTATTTT
>TRBV7-3|TRBJ2-1|-|once
CASSATPVGAVNEQFF
TGTGCCAGCAGCGCCACTCCGGTGGGGGCCGTCAATGAGCAGTTCTTC
>TRBV6-1|TRBJ1-5|-|-
CASSEAVRGPGPQHF
TGTGCCAGCAGTGAAGCTGTGAGAGGGCCGGGGCCCCAGCATTTT
>TRBV2|TRBJ1-4|-|once
CASSVDIGEKLFF
TGTGCCAGCAGTGTGGACATAGGTGAAAAACTGTTTTTT
>TRBV28|TRBJ1-1|-|-
CASSLGLDIEAFF
TGTGCCAGCAGTTTAGGCTTGGATATTGAAGCTTTCTTT
>TRBV28|TRBJ2-3|-|-
CASTTRGTDTQYF
TGTGCCAGCACCACAAGGGGCACAGATACGCAGTATTTT
>TRBV7-9|TRBJ2-7|TRBD1|once
CASSPTGPDTTYEQYF
TGTGCCAGCAGTCCGACAGGGCCGGACACGACCTACGAGCAGTACTTC
>TRBV6-1|TRBJ2-7|-|-
CASTVRGAHEQYF
TGTGCCAGCACTGTTCGTGGAGCCCACGAGCAGTACTTC
>TRBV18|TRBJ2-1|-|once
CASSPHNEQFF
TGTGCCAGCTCACCCCACAATGAGCAGTTCTTC
>TRBV2|TRBJ2-3|TRBD2|-
CASSASGFTDTQYF
TGTGCCAGCAGTGCTAGCGGTTTCACAGATACGCAGTATTTT
>TRBV4-2|TRBJ1-5|-|once
CASSQEVEQPQHF
TGTGCCAGCAGCCAAGAAGTGGAACAGCCCCAGCATTTT
>TRBV10-3|TRBJ2-1|TRBD2|once
CATCLAGPNNEQFF
TGTGCCACCTGCTTAGCGGGACCGAACAATGAGCAGTTCTTC
>TRBV14|TRBJ2-2|-|-
CASSPTGGLNTGELFF
TGTGCCAGCAGCCCAACAGGAGGATTGAACACCGGGGAGCTGTTTTTT
>TRBV12-1|TRBJ2-7|-|-
CASSSMTSGNLRMPSYEQYF
TGTGCCAGCAGCTCAATGACTAGCGGGAATCTCCGAATGCCCTCCTACGAGCAGTACTTC
>TRBV27|TRBJ2-7|TRBD1|-
CASRRTGDYEQYF
TGTGCCAGCAGGCGGACAGGGGATTACGAGCAGTACTTC
>TRBV2|TRBJ1-1|-|-
CASTEGQGTEAFF
TGTGCCAGCACGGAGGGGCAGGGCACTGAAGCTTTCTTT
>TRBV10-1|TRBJ1-2|TRBD1|-
CASRVRDRDYGYTF
TGCGCCAGCAGAGTCCGGGACAGGGACTATGGCTACACCTTC
>TRBV7-2|TRBJ2-7|-|-
CASSPTGIFDEQYF
TGTGCCAGCAGCCCGACAGGTATCTTCGACGAGCAGTACTTC
>TRBV5-8|TRBJ1-2|-|-
CASSLATAYGYTF
TGTGCCAGCAGCTTGGCGACCGCCTATGGCTACACCTTC
>TRBV7-2|TRBJ2-5|-|-
CASSLAGGLGETQYF
TGTGCCAGCAGCTTAGCTGGGGGGCTGGGGGAGACCCAGTACTTC
>TRBV4-3|TRBJ2-6|TRBD1|-
CASSLTPGQGRGANVLTF
TGCGCCAGCAGCCTAACGCCGGGACAGGGTCGCGGGGCCAACGTCCTGACTTTC